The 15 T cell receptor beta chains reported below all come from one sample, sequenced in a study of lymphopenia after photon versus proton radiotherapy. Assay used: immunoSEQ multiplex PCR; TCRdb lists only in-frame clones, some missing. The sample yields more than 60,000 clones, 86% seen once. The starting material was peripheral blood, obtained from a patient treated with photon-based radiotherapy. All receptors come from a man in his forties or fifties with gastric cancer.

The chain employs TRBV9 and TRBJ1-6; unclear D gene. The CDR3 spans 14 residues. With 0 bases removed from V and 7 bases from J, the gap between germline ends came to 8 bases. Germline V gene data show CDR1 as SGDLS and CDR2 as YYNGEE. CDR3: CASSVARENSPLHF. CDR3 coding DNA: TGTGCCAGCAGCGTAGCTCGGGAGAATTCACCCCTCCACTTT.

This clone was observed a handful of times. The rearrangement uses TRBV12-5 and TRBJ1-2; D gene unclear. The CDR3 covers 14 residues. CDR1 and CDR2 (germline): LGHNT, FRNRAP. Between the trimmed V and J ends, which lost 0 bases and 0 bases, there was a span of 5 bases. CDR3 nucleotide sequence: TGTGCTAGTGGTTTGGTAGCATCTAACTATGGCTACACCTTC. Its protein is CASGLVASNYGYTF.

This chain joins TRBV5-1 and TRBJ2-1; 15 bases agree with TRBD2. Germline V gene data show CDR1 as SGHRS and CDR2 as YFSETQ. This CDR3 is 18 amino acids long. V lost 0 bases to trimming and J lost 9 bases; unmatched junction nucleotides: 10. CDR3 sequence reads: CASSLDPLRTSGGGEQFF. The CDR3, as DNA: TGCGCCAGCAGCTTGGACCCTCTCCGGACTAGCGGGGGGGGTGAGCAGTTCTTC.

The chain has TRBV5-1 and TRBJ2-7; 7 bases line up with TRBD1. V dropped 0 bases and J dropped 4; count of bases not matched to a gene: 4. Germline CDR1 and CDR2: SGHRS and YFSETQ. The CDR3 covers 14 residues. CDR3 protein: CASSLVGTEYEQYF. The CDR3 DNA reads TGCGCCAGCAGCTTGGTGGGGACAGAATACGAGCAGTACTTC.

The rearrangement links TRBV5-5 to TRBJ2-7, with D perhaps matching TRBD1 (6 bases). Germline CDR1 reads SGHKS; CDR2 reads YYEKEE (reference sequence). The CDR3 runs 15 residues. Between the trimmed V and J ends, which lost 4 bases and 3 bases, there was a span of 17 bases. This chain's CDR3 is CASSPDSQGFYEQYF. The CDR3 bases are TGTGCCAGCAGCCCGGACAGTCAAGGGTTCTACGAGCAGTACTTC.

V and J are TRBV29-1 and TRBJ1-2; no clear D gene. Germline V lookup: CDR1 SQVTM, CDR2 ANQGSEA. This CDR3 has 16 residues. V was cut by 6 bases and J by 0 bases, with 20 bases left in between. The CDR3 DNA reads TGCAGCGTGAGCCGTTTCGGTGGGAGAGCTAACTATGGCTACACCTTC. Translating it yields CSVSRFGGRANYGYTF.

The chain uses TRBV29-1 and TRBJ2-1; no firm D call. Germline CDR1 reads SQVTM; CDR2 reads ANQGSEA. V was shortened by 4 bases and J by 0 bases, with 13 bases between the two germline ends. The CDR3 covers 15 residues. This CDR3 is CSVVSQPSSYNEQFF. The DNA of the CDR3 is TGCAGCGTTGTAAGTCAGCCTAGCTCCTACAATGAGCAGTTCTTC.

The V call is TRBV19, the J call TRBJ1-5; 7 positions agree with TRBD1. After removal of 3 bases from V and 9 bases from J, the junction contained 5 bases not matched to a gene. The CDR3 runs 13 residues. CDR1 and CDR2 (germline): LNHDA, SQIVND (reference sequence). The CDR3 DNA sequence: TGTGCCAGTAGTATCCAGGGGGAGAGGCCCCAGCATTTT. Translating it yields CASSIQGERPQHF.

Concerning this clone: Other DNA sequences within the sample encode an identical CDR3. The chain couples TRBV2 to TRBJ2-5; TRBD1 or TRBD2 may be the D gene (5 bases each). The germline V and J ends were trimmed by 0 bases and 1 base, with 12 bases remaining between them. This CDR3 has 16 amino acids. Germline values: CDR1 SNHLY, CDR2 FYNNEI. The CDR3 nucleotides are TGTGCCAGCAGTGAAGCGATGGGACGGGGCCAAGAGACCCAGTACTTC. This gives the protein CASSEAMGRGQETQYF.

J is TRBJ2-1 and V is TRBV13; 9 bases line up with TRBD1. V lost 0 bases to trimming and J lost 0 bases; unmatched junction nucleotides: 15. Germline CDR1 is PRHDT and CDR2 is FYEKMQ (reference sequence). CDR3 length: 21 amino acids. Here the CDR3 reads CASSLGQVGDRAFASYNEQFF. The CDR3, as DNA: TGTGCCAGCAGCTTAGGCCAAGTTGGGGACAGGGCCTTCGCCTCCTACAATGAGCAGTTCTTC.

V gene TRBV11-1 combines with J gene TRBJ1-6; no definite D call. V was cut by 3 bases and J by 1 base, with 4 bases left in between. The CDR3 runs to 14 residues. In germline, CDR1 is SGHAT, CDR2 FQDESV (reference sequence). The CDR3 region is CASSFVSYNSPLHF. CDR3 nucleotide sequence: TGTGCCAGCAGCTTCGTTTCCTATAATTCACCCCTCCACTTT.

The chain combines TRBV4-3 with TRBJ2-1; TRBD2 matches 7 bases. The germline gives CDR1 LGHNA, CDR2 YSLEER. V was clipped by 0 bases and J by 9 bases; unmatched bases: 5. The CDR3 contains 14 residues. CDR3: CASSQDSGGLEQFF. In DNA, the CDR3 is TGCGCCAGCAGCCAAGACTCGGGGGGTCTTGAGCAGTTCTTC.

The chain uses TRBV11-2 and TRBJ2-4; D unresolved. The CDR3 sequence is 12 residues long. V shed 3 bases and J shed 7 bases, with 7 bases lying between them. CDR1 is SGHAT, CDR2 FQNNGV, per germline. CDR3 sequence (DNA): TGTGCCAGCAGCTTTAACGGGAACATTCAGTACTTC. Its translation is CASSFNGNIQYF.

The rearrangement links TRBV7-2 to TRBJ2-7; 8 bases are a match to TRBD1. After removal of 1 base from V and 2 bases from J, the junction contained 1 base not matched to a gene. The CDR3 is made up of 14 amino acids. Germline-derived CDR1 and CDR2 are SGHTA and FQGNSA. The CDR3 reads CASSLGQGTYEQYF. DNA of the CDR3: TGTGCCAGCAGCTTAGGACAGGGGACCTACGAGCAGTACTTC.

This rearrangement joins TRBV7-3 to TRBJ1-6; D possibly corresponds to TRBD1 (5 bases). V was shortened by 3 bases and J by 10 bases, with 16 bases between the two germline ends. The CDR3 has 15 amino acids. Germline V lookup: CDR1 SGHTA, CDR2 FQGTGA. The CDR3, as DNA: TGTGCCAGCAGCTTCCAGGGAGGGCTAAACTCACCCCTCCACTTT. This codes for CASSFQGGLNSPLHF.